This T cell receptor (beta chain) appears in the sequencing data of a study of tumor-infiltrating lymphocytes in primary liver carcinoma. Trimming took 0 bases from V and 6 from J; bases not matched to a gene: 5. This CDR3 comprises 15 residues. Germline CDR1 SGHRS, CDR2 YFSETQ. The investigators made TCR beta cDNA from around 530 ng total RNA, using a constant-region primer. Libraries covering TCR beta were generated through three nested multiplex PCR rounds (using a slightly modified ARM-PCR). PCR rounds one and two used TRBV1-TRBV30 forward primers with a C-beta reverse primer for around 9 cycles each. TCRdb analysed the multiplex PCR reads with MiXCR anew, one entry per CDR3 protein. The sample records about 120,000 distinct CDR3 sequences, around 65% being singletons. The study co-extracted DNA and RNA from 20-30 mg of unsorted bulk tissue. Only one count was recorded for this clonotype. A clone one base away is much larger, so this may be a read error.

The rearrangement uses TRBV5-1 and TRBJ2-7, with TRBD2 matching 11 bases. Sequences were obtained from tumor-adjacent normal liver tissue. The receptor was isolated from a woman aged 55-70 years with primary liver carcinoma and hepatitis B virus infection. Written as DNA, the CDR3 is TGCGCCAGCAGCTTGGAGACTAGCGGGATTGGCGAGCAGTACTTC. This codes for CASSLETSGIGEQYF.